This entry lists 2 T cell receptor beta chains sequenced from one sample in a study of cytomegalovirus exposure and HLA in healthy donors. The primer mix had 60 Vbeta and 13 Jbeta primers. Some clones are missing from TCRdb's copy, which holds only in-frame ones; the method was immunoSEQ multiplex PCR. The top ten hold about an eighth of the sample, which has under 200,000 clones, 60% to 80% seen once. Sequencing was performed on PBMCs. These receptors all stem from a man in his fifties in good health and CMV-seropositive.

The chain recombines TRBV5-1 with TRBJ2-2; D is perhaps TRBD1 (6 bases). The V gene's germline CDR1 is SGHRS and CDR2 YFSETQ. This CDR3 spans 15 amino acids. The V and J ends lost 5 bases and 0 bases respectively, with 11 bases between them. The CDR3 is CASRRDTANTGELFF. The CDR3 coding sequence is TGCGCCAGCAGACGGGACACAGCGAACACCGGGGAGCTGTTTTTT. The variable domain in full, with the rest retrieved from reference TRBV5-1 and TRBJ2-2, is KAGVTQTPRYLIKTRGQQVTLSCSPISGHRSVSWYQQTPGQGLQFLFEYFSETQRNKGNFPGRFSGRQFSNSRSEMNVSTLELGDSALYLCASRRDTANTGELFFGEGSRLTVL.

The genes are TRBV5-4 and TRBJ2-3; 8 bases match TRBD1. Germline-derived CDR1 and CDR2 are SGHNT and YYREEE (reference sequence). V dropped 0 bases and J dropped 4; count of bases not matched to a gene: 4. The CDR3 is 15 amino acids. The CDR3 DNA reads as TGTGCCAGCAGCTTGGTTCACAGGGGGTCAGATACGCAGTATTTT. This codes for CASSLVHRGSDTQYF.